This T cell receptor beta chain derives from a study of Ad26.COV2.S vaccination and SARS-CoV-2 variants. Study-level background: As a participant in COV1001, the donor was in the Ad26.COV2.S trial arm. Each vaccinee took Ad26.COV2.S intramuscularly, once or twice 56 days apart. Study-wide points: In TCR breadth and depth analyses, total T cell responses may have been underestimated.

The count of this clone is one. What it binds is unknown. Treatment described: some 20 received Ad26.COV2.S at low or high dose, single or two shots; 5 received placebo; per-sample allocation not given. After the first vaccine or placebo injection, samples were drawn on day 63. The study used a vaccine consisting of an Ad26 vector that expressed Wuhan-strain SARS-CoV-2 spike. Data came from immunoSEQ multiplex PCR; TCRdb stores just in-frame clones and leaves some out. The repertoire holds about 350,000 clones, with approximately 90% as singletons. The TCR originated in a person aged 18 to 65 who received the Ad26.COV2.S COVID-19 vaccine or a placebo. Sequencing was performed on peripheral blood, taken in a trial of Ad26.COV2.S vaccine versus placebo.

The CDR3 region is CASSLAVSGTYNEQFF. In DNA, the CDR3 is TGTGCCAGCAGCTTAGCGGTTAGCGGGACCTACAATGAGCAGTTCTTC. The chain carries TRBV7-6 and TRBJ2-1, with 8 bases identical to TRBD2. This CDR3 contains 16 residues. Losses at the gene ends were 0 bases for V and 2 bases for J; bases not matched to a gene: 3. CDR1 is SGHVS, CDR2 FNYEAQ, per germline.